What follows are 13 T cell receptor beta chains derived from one specimen sequenced in a study of control samples from healthy donors and cancer patients (dated by TCRdb to 2018 to 2021). The library relied on the immunoSEQ multiplex PCR assay. The clones in this table, taken by TCRdb from immuneACCESS, are in-frame only. Not every clone is retained; where verified, under half of the shortfall comes from an unresolved V gene, and the cause of the rest is unknown. The sample data list about 31,000 clones, and approximately 93% of these were observed just once. The top ten clonotypes cover approximately 6.6% of the sample. Sequenced sample: blood. The receptors stem from a man in his 60s in good health.

The chain recombines TRBV11-2 with TRBJ1-6; possible D gene TRBD1, 6 bases. V lost 0 bases, J lost 8 bases, and 17 bases lay in between. The germline V gene has CDR1 SGHAT and CDR2 FQNNGV. CDR3 length: 17 residues. The CDR3 sequence is CASSLDGQGKYYSPLHF. CDR3 sequence (DNA): TGTGCCAGCAGCTTAGACGGGCAGGGGAAATACTATTCACCCCTCCACTTT.

The chain joins TRBV11-2 to TRBJ1-6; D not resolved. Germline V gene lookup returns CDR1 SGHAT and CDR2 FQNNGV. CDR3 length: 15 residues. The ends were cut back, 0 bases at V and 7 bases at J, with 10 bases in the middle. The CDR3 coding sequence is TGTGCCAGCAGCTTAGAAAGCAAAACCAATTCACCCCTCCACTTT. This gives the protein CASSLESKTNSPLHF.

The rearrangement joins TRBV30 to TRBJ1-2; 8 nucleotides line up with TRBD1. V lost 7 bases to trimming and J lost 1 base; unmatched junction nucleotides: 8. This CDR3 region has 14 residues. The germline V gene encodes CDR1 GTSNPN and CDR2 SVGIG (reference sequence). The CDR3 protein is CASLDRAINYGYTF. The CDR3 DNA sequence: TGTGCCTCCCTGGACAGGGCCATTAACTATGGCTACACCTTC. The entire variable domain, with the rest obtained from reference TRBV30 and TRBJ1-2, is as follows: SQTIHQWPATLVQPVGSPLSLECTVEGTSNPNLYWYRQAAGRGLQLLFYSVGIGQISSEVPQNLSASRPQDRQFILSSKKLLLSDSGFYLCASLDRAINYGYTFGSGTRLTVV.

The chain combines TRBV10-3 with TRBJ1-1; 10 positions match TRBD1. This CDR3 is 16 amino acids long. Germline loops: CDR1 ENHRY, CDR2 SYGVKD. Trimming at V came to 5 bases and at J to 1 base, leaving 7 bases not matched to a gene. The CDR3 DNA reads as TGTGCCATCAGTATGAGACAGGGGGCGACGAACACTGAAGCTTTCTTT. Encoded protein: CAISMRQGATNTEAFF.

This rearrangement joins TRBV7-8 to TRBJ1-1; no reliable D call. The CDR3 sequence is 12 residues long. The germline V and J ends were trimmed by 5 bases and 0 bases, with 4 bases remaining between them. Germline values: CDR1 SGHVS, CDR2 FQNEAQ. The CDR3 protein is CASSELNTEAFF. In DNA, the CDR3 is TGTGCCAGCAGCGAACTGAACACTGAAGCTTTCTTT. Filled out from reference TRBV7-8 and TRBJ1-1, the complete variable domain reads GAGVSQSPRYKVAKRGQDVALRCDPISGHVSLFWYQQALGQGPEFLTYFQNEAQLDKSGLPSDRFFAERPEGSVSTLKIQRTQQEDSAVYLCASSELNTEAFFGQGTRLTVV.

This chain links TRBV19 with TRBJ1-2; maybe TRBD1 (5 bases). In germline, CDR1 is LNHDA, CDR2 SQIVND (reference sequence). V dropped 9 bases and J dropped 7 bases, with 12 bases sitting between them. The CDR3 is 11 residues long. CDR3 loop: CASNLGTGYTF. CDR3 nucleotides: TGTGCCAGCAATTTAGGGACTGGCTACACCTTC.

The rearrangement uses TRBV5-1 and TRBJ2-7; D could derive from TRBD1 or TRBD2 (5 bases each). CDR1 SGHRS and CDR2 YFSETQ come from the germline V gene. This CDR3 spans 12 amino acids. Trimming left V 7 bases short and J 6 bases short, with 14 bases between. The CDR3 nucleotides read TGCGCCAGCTCTATAGAGGGGTCCGAGCAGTACTTC. It encodes CASSIEGSEQYF.

The chain joins TRBV7-9 to TRBJ1-1; the D gene is possibly TRBD1 (6 bases). CDR1 SEHNR and CDR2 FQNEAQ come from the germline V gene (reference sequence). Trimming shortened V by 5 bases and J by 1 base, and 23 bases separated the two germline ends. The CDR3 contains 18 residues. CDR3 sequence (DNA): TGTGCCAGCAGCCCGCGGGCAGGGGACCTTTCCAAGAACACTGAAGCTTTCTTT. It yields the protein CASSPRAGDLSKNTEAFF.

The chain employs TRBV11-2 and TRBJ2-7; 8 bases match TRBD1. The germline V gene has CDR1 SGHAT and CDR2 FQNNGV. The V and J ends lost 8 bases and 6 bases, in that order; junction bases with no gene match: 12. This CDR3 contains 14 residues. CDR3 in amino acids: CASAKQGVLSEQYF. CDR3 DNA sequence: TGTGCCAGCGCCAAACAGGGGGTTCTCTCCGAGCAGTACTTC.

V gene TRBV28 combines with J gene TRBJ2-3, with D maybe TRBD1 (6 bases). The CDR3 spans 14 residues. Germline lookup yields CDR1 MDHEN and CDR2 SYDVKM. Trimming removed 8 bases from V and 5 bases from J, with 17 bases in between. The CDR3 DNA follows: TGTGCCAGCTTGGGGGCCCCAAAGGGAGATACGCAGTATTTT. It is translated as CASLGAPKGDTQYF. Together with reference TRBV28 and TRBJ2-3, the CDR3 gives the full variable domain: DVKVTQSSRYLVKRTGEKVFLECVQDMDHENMFWYRQDPGLGLRLIYFSYDVKMKEKGDIPEGYSVSREKKERFSLILESASTNQTSMYLCASLGAPKGDTQYFGPGTRLTVL.

This sequence joins TRBV9 and TRBJ1-1; D unclear. The V end was cut by 3 bases, the J end by 11 bases, with 8 bases between. CDR1 is SGDLS, CDR2 YYNGEE, per germline. The length of the CDR3 is 10 residues. Here the CDR3 reads CASSEGPAFF. CDR3 DNA sequence: TGTGCCAGCAGCGAAGGGCCCGCTTTCTTT.

V and J are TRBV10-2 and TRBJ2-3; D not certain. Looked up from germline, CDR1 is WSHSY and CDR2 is SAAADI. The V and J ends lost 4 bases and 2 bases respectively, with 7 bases between them. The CDR3 contains 13 residues. The CDR3 here is CASSGANTDTQYF. The DNA for the CDR3 is TGCGCCAGCAGTGGGGCGAACACAGATACGCAGTATTTT.

The V call is TRBV29-1, the J call TRBJ2-7; D not resolved. The CDR3 loop spans 14 amino acids. CDR1 and CDR2 from the germline V gene are SQVTM and ANQGSEA. V lost 5 bases and J lost 3, with 17 bases in between. The DNA of the CDR3 is TGCAGCGTTTTTGGGCAGGCGCTAGGCTACGAGCAGTACTTC. Translating gives CSVFGQALGYEQYF.